This TCR beta chain was identified during a study of blood T cell repertoires in COVID-19. Looking at the study overall: PBMCs, B-cell-depleted T cells, or T cells provided the cDNA or gDNA that made up the material.

Produced via immunoSEQ multiplex PCR; TCRdb's table is partial and in-frame only. This sample yields about 220,000 clones, of which 70% to 85% are seen a single time; about 3.4% belongs to the top ten. The sample comprised PBMCs or T cells enriched from blood (not recorded which). This TCR was recovered from a woman in her sixties or seventies who had recovered from COVID-19.

DNA for the CDR3: TGTGCCAGCAGCTGGGGACTAGCGGGTTCCTACGAGCAGTACTTC. Translating it yields CASSWGLAGSYEQYF. The rearrangement joins TRBV5-8 to TRBJ2-7; 12 bases match TRBD2. The ends lost 3 bases at V and 1 base at J; junction bases unmatched: 2. CDR3 size: 15 residues. Per the germline V gene, CDR1 is SGHTS and CDR2 is YDEGEE.